A single sample is the source of the 10 T cell receptor beta chains below, sequenced in a study of blood T cell repertoires in COVID-19. Profiled with immunoSEQ multiplex PCR; TCRdb holds only in-frame clones, not every one. The table records about 150,000 clones, approximately 80% of them present only once. The sample was peripheral blood. The receptors were gathered from an older woman with acute or convalescent COVID-19.

J is TRBJ2-5 and V is TRBV4-3; 12 bases match TRBD2. This CDR3 has 18 amino acids. Trimming removed 0 bases from V and 5 bases from J; junction bases left unmatched: 10. CDR1 is LGHNA, CDR2 YSLEER, per germline. CDR3 sequence reads: CASSQDLLAGGPGETQYF. The CDR3 nucleotides read TGCGCCAGCAGCCAAGATTTACTAGCGGGGGGTCCTGGGGAGACCCAGTACTTC.

In its sample, this clone was seen a few times. The chain is built from TRBV4-1 and TRBJ2-5; TRBD2 aligns across 14 bases. In germline, CDR1 is MGHRA, CDR2 YSYEKL. The CDR3 totals 17 residues. J gave up 5 bases and V 1 base, and 6 bases lay outside the gene matches. As DNA, the CDR3 is TGCGCCAGCAGCCAAGGACTAGCGGGGGGGCCGGTCGAGACCCAGTACTTC. Amino acid sequence: CASSQGLAGGPVETQYF.

The chain is built from TRBV4-1 and TRBJ1-2, with D unclear. Trimming shortened V by 4 bases and J by 8 bases, and 14 bases separated the two germline ends. The CDR3 extends over 13 amino acids. Germline lookup yields CDR1 MGHRA and CDR2 YSYEKL. DNA of the CDR3: TGCGCCAGCAGCCCTTACACCGCGGGGGGCTACACCTTC. Its protein product is CASSPYTAGGYTF.

This rearrangement joins TRBV4-2 to TRBJ2-5, with 7 bases that match TRBD1. This CDR3 is built from 15 residues. V trimming: 3 bases; J trimming: 4 bases; junction bases outside the gene matches: 8. CDR1 and CDR2 from the germline V gene are LGHNA and YNFKEQ. In DNA, the CDR3 is TGTGCCAGCAGCCACGCCGGGACAGCTGGAGAGACCCAGTACTTC. Amino acid sequence: CASSHAGTAGETQYF.

This clone was detected a few times. The J gene is TRBJ1-2, the V gene TRBV19; 9 bases fit TRBD1. Germline V gene lookup returns CDR1 LNHDA and CDR2 SQIVND (reference sequence). Losses at the gene ends were 3 bases for V and 4 bases for J; bases not matched to a gene: 9. The CDR3 is made up of 16 amino acids. The CDR3 region has the DNA TGTGCCAGTAGTATTGGGGACAGGGCCCGTTCCTATGGCTACACCTTC. Residues: CASSIGDRARSYGYTF.

Remarks on this clone: A far larger clone is only one base removed, so a read error is likely. V gene TRBV3-1 (or the pseudogene TRBV3-2) combines with J gene TRBJ2-5; TRBD2 agrees at 9 bases. With 1 base clipped from V and 2 bases from J, the junction kept 2 bases outside the gene matches. CDR3 size: 15 residues. Germline lookup yields CDR1 LGHDT and CDR2 YNNKEL (reference sequence). The DNA for the CDR3 is TGTGCCAGCAGCCAAGGGCTAGCGGGGCAAGAGACCCAGTACTTC. It translates to CASSQGLAGQETQYF.

The chain couples TRBV7-6 to TRBJ1-4; no clear D. V was shortened by 3 bases and J by 0 bases, with 11 bases between the two germline ends. Germline CDR1 reads SGHVS; CDR2 reads FNYEAQ. The CDR3 loop spans 16 amino acids. In DNA form, the CDR3 reads TGTGCCAGCAGCTTGGGCCCTCCGACAACTAATGAAAAACTGTTTTTT. It codes for CASSLGPPTTNEKLFF.

The chain carries TRBV14 and TRBJ1-6, with D possibly matching TRBD1 (6 bases). The ends were cut back, 1 base at V and 6 bases at J, with 13 bases in the middle. Germline CDR1 and CDR2: SGHDN and FVKESK. The CDR3 totals 16 residues. The CDR3 sequence is CASSQVPTGGNSPLHF. In DNA form, the CDR3 reads TGTGCCAGCAGCCAAGTCCCGACAGGAGGTAATTCACCCCTCCACTTT.

This chain links TRBV7-2 with TRBJ1-6, with TRBD1 matching over 9 bases. V lost 1 base, J lost 10 bases, and 8 bases stayed unmatched. Per the germline V gene, CDR1 is SGHTA and CDR2 is FQGNSA. The CDR3 has 16 amino acids. CDR3 amino acids: CASSLVGTGKTSPLHF. CDR3 coding DNA: TGTGCCAGCAGCTTAGTGGGGACAGGGAAAACCTCACCCCTCCACTTT. Full variable domain (remainder filled in from reference TRBV7-2 and TRBJ1-6): GAGVSQSPSNKVTEKGKDVELRCDPISGHTALYWYRQSLGQGLEFLIYFQGNSAPDKSGLPSDRFSAERTGGSVSTLTIQRTQQEDSAVYLCASSLVGTGKTSPLHFGNGTRLTVT.

The chain carries TRBV5-6 and TRBJ1-2, with D perhaps TRBD1 (5 bases). Germline CDR1 is SGHDT and CDR2 is YYEEEE. CDR3 length equals 17 residues. Deletions cut 3 bases from V and 1 base from J, with 19 bases between. The CDR3 protein is CASSSIGGYLLNYGYTF. CDR3 nucleotide sequence: TGTGCCAGCAGCTCTATCGGGGGGTACCTTCTTAACTATGGCTACACCTTC.